Below, 19 T cell receptor beta chains from the same sample are listed, as sequenced in a study of blood T cell repertoires in COVID-19. Only in-frame clones appear in the TCRdb table, and some are missing; sequencing was by immunoSEQ multiplex PCR. This table holds 70,000 to 90,000 clones, more than 80% found once. The sequenced sample consisted of peripheral blood. These receptors came from a human donor in a cohort sampled during active COVID-19.

The chain combines TRBV27 with TRBJ1-5, with D hard to call. Trimming pared 6 bases from V and 5 bases from J, leaving 8 bases between. CDR1 is MNHEY, CDR2 SMNVEV, per germline (reference sequence). The CDR3 runs to 12 residues. CDR3 in amino acids: CASSRTDQPQHF. The DNA for the CDR3 is TGTGCCAGCAGCAGGACTGATCAGCCCCAGCATTTT.

The V gene is TRBV12-3 or TRBV12-4, the J gene TRBJ1-1; tentative D call: TRBD1 (5 bases). This CDR3 has 13 residues. The V end was cut by 6 bases, the J end by 1 base, with 9 bases between. This chain's CDR3 is CASSRQTNTEAFF. The CDR3 DNA follows: TGTGCCAGCAGCCGACAGACGAACACTGAAGCTTTCTTT.

V usage is TRBV6-5 and J usage is TRBJ1-1; D ambiguous. Germline-derived CDR1 and CDR2 are MNHEY and SVGAGI. The CDR3 covers 15 residues. V lost 0 bases to trimming and J lost 1 base, with 9 bases between them. The CDR3 loop is CASSYSNRGNTEAFF. The CDR3 DNA follows: TGTGCCAGCAGTTACTCGAATCGCGGGAACACTGAAGCTTTCTTT.

This clone was seen just once. This chain connects TRBV19 to TRBJ1-5; a possible D gene is TRBD1 (6 bases). Trimming took off 6 bases at V and 7 bases at J, with 19 bases between the two ends. The germline V gene encodes CDR1 LNHDA and CDR2 SQIVND (reference sequence). This CDR3 spans 15 amino acids. The CDR3 bases are TGTGCCAGTAGGCCTCCAACAGGGAAGCAACAGCCCCAGCATTTT. Protein product: CASRPPTGKQQPQHF.

The rearrangement uses TRBV30 and TRBJ2-3; the D gene is possibly TRBD2 (7 bases). Germline-derived CDR1 and CDR2 are GTSNPN and SVGIG (reference sequence). The CDR3 has 16 residues. V was trimmed by 3 bases and J by 2 bases, leaving 18 bases between them. The CDR3 region is CAWRFGGLGTTDTQYF. The DNA of the CDR3 is TGTGCCTGGAGGTTCGGGGGGCTGGGGACCACAGATACGCAGTATTTT.

The chain couples TRBV9 to TRBJ2-2; D call uncertain. V lost 6 bases and J 3 bases, leaving 9 bases between the germline ends. CDR3 length: 13 amino acids. Germline assignment: CDR1 SGDLS and CDR2 YYNGEE. CDR3 in amino acids: CASNMGDTGELFF. DNA for the CDR3: TGTGCCAGCAATATGGGCGACACCGGGGAGCTGTTTTTT.

V and J are TRBV12-3 or TRBV12-4 and TRBJ2-7; 8 bases align to TRBD2. J gave up 8 bases and V 6 bases, and 9 bases lay outside the gene matches. The CDR3 spans 13 residues. The CDR3: CASSSTGGGQQYF. The CDR3 DNA sequence: TGTGCCAGCAGCTCCACAGGCGGGGGGCAGCAGTACTTC.

The rearrangement uses TRBV7-2 and TRBJ2-1; D is unclear. Germline CDR1 reads SGHTA; CDR2 reads FQGNSA. The length of the CDR3 is 18 residues. Trimming cost V 0 bases and J 0 bases, with 15 bases left between them. CDR3 nucleotides: TGTGCCAGCAGCTTAGCCACCCTATTCTCAAGCTCCTACAATGAGCAGTTCTTC. This encodes CASSLATLFSSSYNEQFF. The variable domain in full, completed from reference TRBV7-2 and TRBJ2-1, reads GAGVSQSPSNKVTEKGKDVELRCDPISGHTALYWYRQSLGQGLEFLIYFQGNSAPDKSGLPSDRFSAERTGGSVSTLTIQRTQQEDSAVYLCASSLATLFSSSYNEQFFGPGTRLTVL.

This chain links TRBV5-1 with TRBJ2-6; D may be TRBD1 (5 bases). The CDR3 consists of 17 residues. The V end was cut by 0 bases, the J end by 4 bases, with 14 bases between. Germline-derived CDR1 and CDR2 are SGHRS and YFSETQ. The CDR3 DNA reads as TGCGCCAGCAGCTTGGCTGACAGACTTAAGGGGGCCAACGTCCTGACTTTC. It encodes CASSLADRLKGANVLTF.

J is TRBJ2-7 and V is TRBV13, with 11 bases lining up with TRBD1. This CDR3 is 15 amino acids long. From germline, CDR1 is PRHDT and CDR2 FYEKMQ (reference sequence). Trimming at V came to 5 bases and at J to 5 bases, leaving 8 bases not matched to a gene. The DNA of the CDR3 is TGTGCCAGCAGCCTCCCCGGGACAGGGGGGCACGAGCAGTACTTC. Its protein is CASSLPGTGGHEQYF.

The chain has TRBV6-5 and TRBJ2-5, with D tentatively TRBD2 (6 bases). Trimming shortened V by 6 bases and J by 5 bases, and 10 bases separated the two germline ends. Germline V gene lookup returns CDR1 MNHEY and CDR2 SVGAGI. CDR3 length: 12 amino acids. CDR3 bases: TGTGCCAGCAGGGGACTGTCGGAGACCCAGTACTTC. Translated, it gives CASRGLSETQYF.

Concerning this clone: An end of the junction differs from the germline gene, which may be a read error. This sequence joins TRBV25-1 and TRBJ2-7; D perhaps matches TRBD2 (5 bases). The germline V gene encodes CDR1 MGHDK and CDR2 SYGVNS. The CDR3 extends over 11 amino acids. In DNA form, the CDR3 reads TGTGCCAGCAGTGAAGCCGGGGTTCTCTCCTTC. Translating gives CASSEAGVLSF.

The genes are TRBV5-1 and TRBJ2-1; D is perhaps TRBD2 (6 bases). There are 14 residues in the CDR3. Germline CDR1 and CDR2: SGHRS and YFSETQ. Trimming took off 1 base at V and 3 bases at J, with 8 bases between the two ends. The CDR3 sequence is CASSLPGDYNEQFF. The CDR3 DNA reads as TGCGCCAGCAGCTTGCCGGGGGACTACAATGAGCAGTTCTTC.

The chain has TRBV6-5 and TRBJ2-1; no definite D call. This CDR3 is 12 amino acids long. In germline, CDR1 is MNHEY, CDR2 SVGAGI. With 0 bases removed from V and 6 bases from J, the gap between germline ends came to 3 bases. Written as DNA, the CDR3 is TGTGCCAGCAGTTACTCTAGCAATGAGCAGTTCTTC. Translation gives CASSYSSNEQFF.

The V call is TRBV10-1, the J call TRBJ1-3, with unresolved D. In germline, CDR1 is WNHNN, CDR2 SYGVQD (reference sequence). The CDR3 sequence is 13 residues long. The V end was cut by 5 bases, the J end by 0 bases, with 5 bases between. The CDR3 region is CASSTGSGNTIYF. The CDR3 DNA reads as TGCGCCAGCAGTACGGGCTCTGGAAACACCATATATTTT.

The V call is TRBV19, the J call TRBJ2-7, with 7 bases identical to TRBD1. The V segment lost 6 bases and the J segment 6 bases; nucleotides outside the gene matches: 14. The CDR3 is made up of 15 amino acids. CDR1 is LNHDA and CDR2 is SQIVND in the germline V gene (reference sequence). The CDR3 DNA follows: TGTGCCAGTAGCTGGACCGGGACAGAGGGCTTCGAGCAGTACTTC. Its translation is CASSWTGTEGFEQYF.

The chain recombines TRBV24-1 with TRBJ2-2; unclear D gene. V was trimmed by 4 bases and J by 0 bases, leaving 11 bases between them. The CDR3 has 16 amino acids. Looked up from germline, CDR1 is KGHDR and CDR2 is SFDVKD. The chain's CDR3 is CATSDPGQPNTGELFF. CDR3 sequence (DNA): TGTGCCACCAGTGACCCCGGTCAACCGAACACCGGGGAGCTGTTTTTT.

This clone was recorded a few times. The chain couples TRBV6-1 to TRBJ2-7; tentatively, D is TRBD1 (6 bases). This CDR3 is 18 amino acids long. V was cut by 2 bases and J by 0 bases, with 20 bases left in between. CDR1 MNHNS and CDR2 SASEGT come from the germline V gene. In DNA, the CDR3 is TGTGCCAGCAGTGAATATCTACCCGGACAGCTTATCTCCTACGAGCAGTACTTC. Translation gives CASSEYLPGQLISYEQYF.

V is TRBV6-5 and J is TRBJ1-2; 7 bases agree with TRBD1. Looked up from germline, CDR1 is MNHEY and CDR2 is SVGAGI. The CDR3 has 15 residues. V dropped 6 bases and J dropped 2; count of bases not matched to a gene: 9. The CDR3 coding sequence is TGTGCCAGCAGCCTATCCCGGGGACAGAACTATGGCTACACCTTC. It encodes CASSLSRGQNYGYTF.